This T cell receptor beta chain appears in the sequencing data of a study of blood T cell repertoires in COVID-19. The CDR3 is made up of 10 amino acids. The ends were cut back, 7 bases at V and 8 bases at J, with 11 bases in the middle. Germline V lookup: CDR1 DFQATT, CDR2 SNEGSKA (reference sequence). Two consecutive negative NP/OP PCR tests, clearance, or resolved symptoms defined Cohort 3 recovery. The assay was immunoSEQ multiplex PCR, and TCRdb's table has in-frame clones only and misses some. The sample carries 300,000 to 350,000 clones, 80% to 90% recorded once. Sequencing was carried out using PBMCs or T cells enriched from blood (not recorded which). The V gene is TRBV20-1, the J gene TRBJ1-1; TRBD1 is a possible D gene (5 bases). This clonotype was sampled from a man under 40 who had recovered from COVID-19. CDR3 coding DNA: TGCAGTGTGGGGGGGAGGGAAGCTTTCTTT. Translated: CSVGGREAFF.